This TCR beta chain was captured by sequencing in a study of T cell responses to AZD1222 COVID-19 vaccine. Notes on the study in general: Once two AZD1222 doses were given, Spike-specific TCR breadth and depth went up. Epitopes outside B.1.351 and B.1.1.7 mutated regions reportedly drew nearly half of spike TCRs. White British ancestry dominated among donors, who included more females, and clonal diversity was possibly underestimated. Repertoires were obtained solely post-peak T cell response.

The repertoire was sequenced with immunoSEQ multiplex PCR; TCRdb's copy has only in-frame clones and lacks some. The sample gives 100,000 to 150,000 clones, 92% of which show up once; around 1.1% is in the top ten. With regard to this clone: The antigen is unknown.

CDR1 and CDR2 from the germline V gene are GTSNPN and SVGIG (reference sequence). CDR3 size: 16 residues. The ends were cut back, 4 bases at V and 6 bases at J, with 21 bases in the middle. The sequencing here drew on peripheral blood, taken 28 days after the second AZD1222 dose. The chain combines TRBV30 with TRBJ1-4; D is uncertain. This sequence originates from an adult who received the AZD1222 COVID-19 vaccine. The CDR3 DNA sequence: TGTGCCTGGAATGCGGACCGGTCGTCACGGCATGAAAAACTGTTTTTT. Translating it yields CAWNADRSSRHEKLFF.